The source of this T cell receptor (beta chain) is a study of blood T cell repertoires in COVID-19. On the study more broadly: PBMCs, B-cell-depleted T cells, or T cells were the source of the cDNA or gDNA that made up the material.

The CDR3 spans 15 residues. After removal of 1 base from V and 5 bases from J, the junction contained 4 bases not matched to a gene. Germline assignment: CDR1 SGDLS and CDR2 YYNGEE. Clones were read by immunoSEQ multiplex PCR, and TCRdb kept only the in-frame ones, dropping some. The table lists some 230,000 clones, about 80% of them singletons, with about 8% in the top ten. The V call is TRBV9, the J call TRBJ2-1, with 9 bases fitting TRBD1. This sequence originates from a woman between 50 and 59 years old with acute or convalescent COVID-19. Sequenced input: peripheral blood. The chain's CDR3 is CASSVSGTGHNEQFF. As DNA, the CDR3 is TGTGCCAGCAGCGTATCCGGGACAGGGCACAATGAGCAGTTCTTC.